The 9 T cell receptor beta chains listed next were all sequenced from one sample in a study of T cell responses to AZD1222 COVID-19 vaccine. The protocol was immunoSEQ multiplex PCR, while the TCRdb copy is restricted to in-frame clones and leaves out a portion. The data show some 120,000 clones, roughly nine tenths seen once. The sequencing used peripheral blood, collected on day 0 of AZD1222 vaccination. All receptors come from an adult in good health.

The rearrangement uses TRBV3-1 (or the pseudogene TRBV3-2) and TRBJ2-7, with 8 positions matching TRBD2. The CDR3 loop spans 16 amino acids. V was clipped by 4 bases and J by 6 bases; unmatched bases: 14. Looked up from germline, CDR1 is LGHDT and CDR2 is YNNKEL (reference sequence). CDR3 protein: CASSLEAGLDVVEQYF. CDR3 sequence (DNA): TGTGCCAGCAGCCTGGAGGCGGGACTAGACGTCGTCGAGCAGTACTTC.

The rearrangement links TRBV20-1 to TRBJ1-3; a possible D gene is TRBD1 (6 bases). The germline CDR1 and CDR2 sequences are DFQATT and SNEGSKA (reference sequence). V was clipped by 3 bases and J by 4 bases, with 16 bases between them. This CDR3 comprises 15 residues. The CDR3 sequence is CSASGGAELGNTIYF. CDR3 nucleotide sequence: TGCAGTGCTAGTGGGGGCGCGGAATTGGGAAACACCATATATTTT.

The chain carries TRBV28 and TRBJ1-5; D is perhaps TRBD1 (6 bases). In germline, CDR1 is MDHEN, CDR2 SYDVKM. V was cut by 6 bases and J by 6 bases, with 15 bases left in between. CDR3 size: 14 residues. The CDR3 DNA follows: TGTGCCAGCAGGCAGGGGAGCAAGTTTCAGCCCCAGCATTTT. Amino acids: CASRQGSKFQPQHF.

The V and J genes are TRBV3-1 (or the pseudogene TRBV3-2) and TRBJ2-7; 7 bases match TRBD2. Germline CDR1 is LGHDT and CDR2 is YNNKEL (reference sequence). The CDR3 has 16 amino acids. Trimming removed 2 bases from V and 2 bases from J; junction bases left unmatched: 9. CDR3 sequence reads: CASSQSGPGGTYEQYF. The CDR3 DNA is TGTGCCAGCAGCCAAAGCGGGCCGGGAGGAACCTACGAGCAGTACTTC.

The genes are TRBV28 and TRBJ2-7, with 14 bases lining up with TRBD2. This CDR3 contains 15 residues. In germline, CDR1 is MDHEN, CDR2 SYDVKM. V shed 6 bases and J 9 bases; nucleotides not matched to a gene: 10. CDR3 sequence (DNA): TGTGCCAGCAGAGACCCGGGACTAGCGGGAGTTGTGCAGTACTTC. It translates to CASRDPGLAGVVQYF.

This clone was counted a few times. J is TRBJ2-6 and V is TRBV14, with 7 bases that match TRBD1. V lost 0 bases to trimming and J lost 0 bases; unmatched junction nucleotides: 5. The CDR3 covers 18 residues. Per the germline V gene, CDR1 is SGHDN and CDR2 is FVKESK. CDR3 amino acids: CASSQDWGQSSGANVLTF. Here the CDR3 DNA reads TGTGCCAGCAGCCAAGATTGGGGACAGAGCTCTGGGGCCAACGTCCTGACTTTC.

V usage is TRBV19 and J usage is TRBJ1-1; possible D gene TRBD1, 6 bases. The CDR3 runs 15 residues. Germline lookup yields CDR1 LNHDA and CDR2 SQIVND (reference sequence). V was cut by 6 bases and J by 4 bases, with 18 bases left in between. CDR3 nucleotides: TGTGCCAGTAGACCTTACTCAGGGGTCCGCACTGAAGCTTTCTTT. Its protein is CASRPYSGVRTEAFF.

CDR3 nucleotides: TGTGCCAGTCCGATTAGGGAGAGAGCCCAAGAGACCCAGTACTTC. Translation: CASPIRERAQETQYF. The chain employs TRBV19 and TRBJ2-5; a weak D match, TRBD2 (5 bases). The CDR3 sequence is 15 residues long. Germline lookup yields CDR1 LNHDA and CDR2 SQIVND (reference sequence). Trimming removed 8 bases from V and 1 base from J, with 17 bases in between.

The chain recombines TRBV4-2 with TRBJ2-2; D unclear. This CDR3 spans 13 amino acids. Trimming shortened V by 3 bases and J by 8 bases, and 10 bases separated the two germline ends. Per the germline V gene, CDR1 is LGHNA and CDR2 is YNFKEQ. The DNA for the CDR3 is TGTGCCAGCAGCCATTGGCGTTCTGGGGAGCTGTTTTTT. This codes for CASSHWRSGELFF.